The present T cell receptor beta chain was sequenced within a study of blood T cell repertoires in COVID-19. In the study overall: Some COVID-19 samples were acute and others convalescent; all came from the United States, Italy and Spain. T cells, B-cell-depleted T cells, or PBMCs supplied cDNA or gDNA.

In the original processing: Estimated nucleated cell counts came from reference gene primer amplification. Profiling relied on immunoSEQ multiplex PCR, and the TCRdb table lists in-frame clones only, not all of them. Clonal size and the V and J genes are those of that table, whereas D and trimming came from the DNA. This sample yields approximately 360,000 clones, of which more than 80% are seen a single time; 0.95% to 1.5% belongs to the top ten. Sequencing input: peripheral blood. The sequence derives from a man aged 40-50 years with acute or convalescent COVID-19.

The CDR3 protein is CASPNVPLQETQYF. The CDR3 DNA sequence: TGTGCCAGTCCTAACGTCCCGCTCCAAGAGACCCAGTACTTC. This sequence joins TRBV19 and TRBJ2-5; D call uncertain. The CDR3 spans 14 residues. Germline V CDR1 and CDR2: LNHDA, SQIVND (reference sequence). V shed 8 bases and J shed 1 base, with 14 bases lying between them.